Following are 13 T cell receptor beta chains from one sample sequenced in a study of blood T cells in healthy people across ages. It was with a sample-barcoded 5' primer and a J-beta primer mix that a second PCR of roughly 7 to 12 cycles was run. TCRdb recomputed calls from the 5' RACE reads with MiXCR, one row per CDR3 protein. The table shows about 320,000 distinct CDR3 sequences, with around 27% occurring only once. The sequencing sample was made of blood. All receptors derive from a woman in her 70s in good health.

The sample holds a few counts of this clonotype. V and J are TRBV20-1 and TRBJ2-1; a possible D gene is TRBD2 (6 bases). Deletions cut 3 bases from V and 0 bases from J, with 9 bases between. The CDR3 spans 14 residues. The V gene's germline CDR1 is DFQATT and CDR2 SNEGSKA (reference sequence). The CDR3 nucleotides are TGCAGTGCTAGCGGGAGTAACTCCTACAATGAGCAGTTCTTC. It codes for CSASGSNSYNEQFF.

This clonotype was counted a few times. One base away lies a much larger clone, so this may be a sequencing read error. J is TRBJ2-6 and V is TRBV11-2; D is perhaps TRBD1 (5 bases). The length of the CDR3 is 19 residues. The germline V gene has CDR1 SGHAT and CDR2 FQNNGV. CDR3 in DNA: TGTGCCAGCAGCTCGGCTATAAAAACGATTCTCTCTGGGGCCAACGCCCTGACTTTC. This gives the protein CASSSAIKTILSGANALTF.

Ten or more counts support this clonotype. The chain is built from TRBV28 and TRBJ1-1, with D unclear. Germline V gene sequence: CDR1 MDHEN, CDR2 SYDVKM. The CDR3 has 13 amino acids. V lost 3 bases to trimming and J lost 6 bases, with 11 bases between them. This chain's CDR3 is CASSFWRRPEAFF. In DNA form, the CDR3 reads TGTGCCAGCAGTTTCTGGAGGAGGCCTGAAGCTTTCTTT.

In its sample, this clonotype was seen a few times. The chain links TRBV20-1 to TRBJ2-5; TRBD1 aligns across 7 bases. The V and J ends lost 4 bases and 2 bases, in that order; junction bases with no gene match: 7. In germline, CDR1 is DFQATT, CDR2 SNEGSKA (reference sequence). The CDR3 consists of 14 residues. For the CDR3, the DNA is TGCAGTGCTAACCGGGACAGCGATCAAGAGACCCAGTACTTC. It encodes CSANRDSDQETQYF.

This chain connects TRBV20-1 to TRBJ1-6; a weak D match, TRBD1 (6 bases). Trimming cost V 3 bases and J 0 bases, with 15 bases left between them. CDR1 is DFQATT and CDR2 is SNEGSKA in the germline V gene (reference sequence). CDR3 size: 17 residues. The CDR3 DNA reads TGCAGTGCTAGCAACAGGGCCAGAAGCTCCTATAATTCACCCCTCCACTTT. Protein sequence: CSASNRARSSYNSPLHF.

This clonotype was recorded at least ten times. CDR3 protein: CASSLEVYGGNTIYF. DNA of the CDR3: TGCGCCAGCAGCTTGGAGGTCTACGGGGGAAACACCATATATTTT. This chain uses TRBV5-1 with TRBJ1-3; D is ambiguous. Looked up from germline, CDR1 is SGHRS and CDR2 is YFSETQ. The V end was cut by 0 bases, the J end by 4 bases, with 11 bases between. This CDR3 is built from 15 residues.

This clonotype was recorded a few times. The chain uses TRBV29-1 and TRBJ2-5, with TRBD2 as a possible D gene (6 bases). V lost 6 bases to trimming and J lost 1 base, with 12 bases between them. The CDR3 loop spans 13 amino acids. From germline, CDR1 is SQVTM and CDR2 ANQGSEA. The CDR3 loop reads CSVTSWGQETQYF. As DNA, the CDR3 is TGCAGCGTAACTAGCTGGGGCCAAGAGACCCAGTACTTC.

The CDR3 protein is CASSSSVDTEAFF. The CDR3 nucleotides read TGTGCCAGCAGCTCTAGCGTTGACACTGAAGCTTTCTTT. The chain joins TRBV7-2 to TRBJ1-1; D is unclear. This CDR3 region has 13 residues. V was clipped by 4 bases and J by 3 bases, with 9 bases between them. CDR1 is SGHTA, CDR2 FQGNSA, per germline.

The sample holds a few counts of this clonotype. The rearrangement uses TRBV21-1 and TRBJ2-3. TRBV21-1 is termed a pseudogene. The length of the CDR3 is 16 residues. The chain's CDR3 is CASSKPSFLSTDTQYF. CDR3 DNA: TGTGCCAGCAGCAAACCATCATTTCTCAGCACAGATACGCAGTATTTT.

This clonotype occurred a few times. The gene calls are TRBV9 and TRBJ2-7; D gene uncertain. CDR1 is SGDLS and CDR2 is YYNGEE in the germline V gene. Trimming shortened V by 4 bases and J by 5 bases, and 19 bases separated the two germline ends. The CDR3 has 15 residues. The DNA of the CDR3 is TGTGCCAGCAGCCTTACCACGACGGAGCGCCACGAGCAGTACTTC. It yields the protein CASSLTTTERHEQYF.

This chain uses TRBV19 with TRBJ2-1; D may be TRBD1 (5 bases). The V end was cut by 6 bases, the J end by 3 bases, with 15 bases between. The CDR3 contains 15 residues. Germline assignment: CDR1 LNHDA and CDR2 SQIVND (reference sequence). The CDR3 here is CASSPTAMDYNEQFF. In nucleotides, the CDR3 is TGTGCCAGTAGCCCGACAGCAATGGACTACAATGAGCAGTTCTTC.

This sequence joins TRBV28 and TRBJ1-1; D not resolved. Germline CDR1 is MDHEN and CDR2 is SYDVKM. The germline V and J ends were trimmed by 6 bases and 1 base, with 12 bases remaining between them. This CDR3 has 14 amino acids. The CDR3 region has the DNA TGTGCCAGCAGGGCCCTACAAGCGAACACTGAAGCTTTCTTT. Protein: CASRALQANTEAFF.

This clonotype was found a few times. One end of the junction is discordant with germline, which a read error may explain. The rearrangement uses TRBV12-3 or TRBV12-4 and TRBJ2-6; D might be TRBD1 (5 bases). This CDR3 has 16 amino acids. The CDR3 region is CASSSYSPPGADVLTF. As DNA, the CDR3 is TGTGCCAGCAGTTCGTATTCTCCCCCTGGGGCCGACGTCCTGACTTTC.